This entry lists 2 T cell receptor beta chains sequenced from one sample in a study of blood T cell repertoires in COVID-19. Assay: immunoSEQ multiplex PCR; the TCRdb copy retains only in-frame clones and omits some. The sample has over 250,000 clones; more than 80% are singletons. Sequencing used peripheral blood. The origin of the receptors is a woman in her 50s with COVID-19, enrolled during active disease.

The chain links TRBV6-5 to TRBJ1-1, with D maybe TRBD1 (5 bases). There are 13 residues in the CDR3. Trimming pared 6 bases from V and 3 bases from J, leaving 11 bases between. From germline, CDR1 is MNHEY and CDR2 SVGAGI. The CDR3 region has the DNA TGTGCCAGCAGCACCCTAGGGGACACTGAAGCTTTCTTT. Its translation is CASSTLGDTEAFF.

The J gene is TRBJ2-7, the V gene TRBV6-6; D might be TRBD2 (5 bases). The germline CDR1 and CDR2 sequences are MNHNY and SVGAGI (reference sequence). V shed 7 bases and J shed 6 bases, with 19 bases lying between them. This CDR3 comprises 14 residues. The CDR3 nucleotides are TGTGCCAGCACGCCATCGGGAATTAATTTCGAGCAGTACTTC. Translated, it gives CASTPSGINFEQYF.